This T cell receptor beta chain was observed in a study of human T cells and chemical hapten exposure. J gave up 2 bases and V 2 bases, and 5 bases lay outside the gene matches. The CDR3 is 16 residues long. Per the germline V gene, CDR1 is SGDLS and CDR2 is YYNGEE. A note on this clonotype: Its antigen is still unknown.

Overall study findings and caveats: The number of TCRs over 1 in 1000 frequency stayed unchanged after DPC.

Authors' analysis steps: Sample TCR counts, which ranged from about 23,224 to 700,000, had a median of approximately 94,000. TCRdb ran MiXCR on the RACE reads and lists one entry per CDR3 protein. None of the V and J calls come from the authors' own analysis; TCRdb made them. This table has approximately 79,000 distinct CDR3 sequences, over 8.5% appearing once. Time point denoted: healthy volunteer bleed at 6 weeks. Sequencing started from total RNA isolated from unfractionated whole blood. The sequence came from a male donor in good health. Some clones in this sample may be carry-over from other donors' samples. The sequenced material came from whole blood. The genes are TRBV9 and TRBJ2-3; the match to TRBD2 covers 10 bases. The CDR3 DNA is TGTGCCAGCAGCGTCCGGACTAGCGGAATCACAGATACGCAGTATTTT. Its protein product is CASSVRTSGITDTQYF.